This TCR beta chain was identified during a study of cytomegalovirus exposure and HLA in healthy donors. Study results and limitations: It was only CMV serostatus that was available as immune exposure information. Fewer N-insertions (relative to the roughly 610-donor mean) were reportedly seen in an Asian-associated ancestry cluster in a later analysis.

About this clone: Its matching antigen is unknown.

PCR primers comprised 60 Vbeta and 13 Jbeta primers. The protocol was immunoSEQ multiplex PCR, while the TCRdb copy is restricted to in-frame clones and leaves out a portion. The sample carries about 180,000 clones, around 79% recorded once. The receptor was isolated from a woman aged 45 to 65 in good health and CMV-seronegative. Sequenced sample: PBMCs.

CDR3 sequence reads: CASSFGNTEAFF. CDR3 coding DNA: TGTGCCAGCAGTTTCGGGAACACTGAAGCTTTCTTT. The J gene is TRBJ1-1, the V gene TRBV27; unclear D gene. The CDR3 sequence is 12 residues long. Trimming shortened V by 3 bases and J by 1 base, and 3 bases separated the two germline ends. CDR1 and CDR2 from the germline V gene are MNHEY and SMNVEV (reference sequence).